The 29 T cell receptor beta chains below come from one sample, sequenced in a study of T cell repertoires in cytomegalovirus infection (dated 2019 in TCRdb). Sequencing was performed on an Illumina HiSeq 1500. TCRdb took the public reads, trimmed them with fastp at Q25, ran MiXCR for clone calling and kept in-frame beta chains. Rows are unified per CDR3 protein, each entry keeping the most common DNA and genes. The sample table records roughly 340,000 distinct CDR3 sequences; 25% to 30% of these occur just once. The ten biggest clones cover approximately 20% of the sample. The sample's treatment or condition, from its label and the paper: in vitro stimulation with specific CMV peptide epitopes to enrich CMV-specific T cells. For these receptors, no antigen is known. The input for sequencing was cultured PBMCs, taken from culture after CMV antigen stimulation. Every receptor here comes from a human donor in good health (CMV status not recorded). Some clones in this sample may be carry-over from other donors' samples.

This clonotype was observed a handful of times. The gene calls are TRBV19 and TRBJ2-7; D is possibly TRBD2 (5 bases). The V and J ends lost 8 bases and 2 bases respectively, with 16 bases between them. Germline values: CDR1 LNHDA, CDR2 SQIVND (reference sequence). This CDR3 is built from 14 residues. CDR3 DNA sequence: TGTGCCAGTTCGCCCGGGAACCCGCCCTACGAGCAGTACTTC. Its protein product is CASSPGNPPYEQYF. Supplemented by reference TRBV19 and TRBJ2-7, the full variable domain reads DGGITQSPKYLFRKEGQNVTLSCEQNLNHDAMYWYRQDPGQGLRLIYYSQIVNDFQKGDIAEGYSVSREKKESFPLTVTSAQKNPTAFYLCASSPGNPPYEQYFGPGTRLTVT.

The chain uses TRBV19 and TRBJ2-3; TRBD2 matches at 12 bases. Germline CDR1 reads LNHDA; CDR2 reads SQIVND (reference sequence). CDR3 length: 15 amino acids. Unmatched junction bases numbered 5, after V lost 4 bases and J lost 6 bases. CDR3 sequence reads: CASSRLAGVRDTQYF. Here the CDR3 DNA reads TGTGCCAGTAGTAGACTAGCGGGGGTGAGGGATACGCAGTATTTT.

The table lists this clonotype with many counts. The chain couples TRBV12-3 or TRBV12-4 to TRBJ2-1; 10 nucleotides match TRBD2. The CDR3 totals 15 residues. V was pared by 1 base and J by 3 bases, with 0 bases of the junction left unmatched. In DNA form, the CDR3 reads TGTGCCAGCAGTTTAGGACTAGCGGGCTACAATGAGCAGTTCTTC. It yields the protein CASSLGLAGYNEQFF.

In its sample, this clonotype was seen a few times. V and J are TRBV11-2 and TRBJ1-2; D is uncertain. V was shortened by 5 bases and J by 8 bases, with 15 bases between the two germline ends. The CDR3 loop spans 13 amino acids. CDR1 is SGHAT, CDR2 FQNNGV, per germline. The CDR3 reads CASSEAQSEGYTF. Written as DNA, the CDR3 is TGTGCCAGCAGCGAGGCTCAGTCGGAAGGCTACACCTTC.

The CDR3 region is CSARVGAGVGEQYF. The CDR3, as DNA: TGCAGTGCTAGAGTAGGAGCGGGAGTGGGCGAGCAGTACTTC. The chain uses TRBV20-1 and TRBJ2-7; 8 bases map to TRBD2. This CDR3 comprises 14 residues. V trimming: 1 base; J trimming: 6 bases; junction bases outside the gene matches: 8. Germline V lookup: CDR1 DFQATT, CDR2 SNEGSKA (reference sequence).

This clonotype was picked up a small number of times. This chain connects TRBV25-1 to TRBJ1-6, with 7 bases that match TRBD1. Losses at the gene ends were 2 bases for V and 6 bases for J; bases not matched to a gene: 7. The CDR3 length is 16 residues. In germline, CDR1 is MGHDK, CDR2 SYGVNS. The CDR3 DNA is TGTGCCAGCAGTGAAAGCCGGACAGGACGTAATTCACCCCTCCACTTT. The encoded protein is CASSESRTGRNSPLHF.

The rearrangement uses TRBV7-9 and TRBJ2-7; TRBD1 agrees at 9 bases. Germline CDR1 SEHNR, CDR2 FQNEAQ (reference sequence). The CDR3 is 12 residues long. The trim removed 6 bases at V and 11 bases at J, leaving 8 bases unmatched. The CDR3 sequence: CASSYNRDREYF. The CDR3 DNA follows: TGTGCCAGCAGTTATAACCGGGACAGGGAGTACTTC.

This chain links TRBV12-3 or TRBV12-4 with TRBJ2-7, with D possibly matching TRBD2 (6 bases). Trimming took off 7 bases at V and 5 bases at J, with 18 bases between the two ends. CDR3 size: 14 residues. The CDR3 spells CASTPRGSLNEQYF. The CDR3 region has the DNA TGTGCCAGCACTCCTCGGGGGAGTCTCAACGAGCAGTACTTC.

This clonotype has more than one count but fewer than ten. The gene calls are TRBV7-3 and TRBJ2-1, with 7 bases fitting TRBD2. This CDR3 region has 14 residues. Germline CDR1 SGHTA, CDR2 FQGTGA. The V gene end was trimmed by 5 bases and the J gene end by 8 bases; junction bases not matched to a gene: 9. CDR3 amino acids: CASSPGLEVDEQFF. As DNA, the CDR3 is TGTGCCAGCAGCCCCGGACTAGAGGTGGATGAGCAGTTCTTC. The whole variable domain, remainder taken from reference TRBV7-3 and TRBJ2-1, is GAGVSQTPSNKVTEKGKYVELRCDPISGHTALYWYRQSLGQGPEFLIYFQGTGAADDSGLPNDRFFAVRPEGSVSTLKIQRTERGDSAVYLCASSPGLEVDEQFFGPGTRLTVL.

The chain employs TRBV24-1 and TRBJ1-2, with 7 bases matching TRBD1. There are 14 residues in the CDR3. Trimming took 6 bases from V and 4 from J; bases not matched to a gene: 7. Per the germline V gene, CDR1 is KGHDR and CDR2 is SFDVKD. DNA of the CDR3: TGTGCCACCAGTCCGACAGGGAATGTCTATGGCTACACCTTC. Residues: CATSPTGNVYGYTF.

The rearrangement joins TRBV20-1 to TRBJ2-7, with D uncertain. Between the trimmed V and J ends, which lost 3 bases and 0 bases, there was a span of 15 bases. CDR1 is DFQATT and CDR2 is SNEGSKA in the germline V gene (reference sequence). This CDR3 has 15 residues. The DNA for the CDR3 is TGCAGTGCTAGCCCCCCCCCAGTACTCTCCTACGAGCAGTACTTC. It codes for CSASPPPVLSYEQYF.

This clonotype was detected only a few times. The J gene is TRBJ1-6, the V gene TRBV20-1; possibly TRBD1 for D (5 bases). Germline assignment: CDR1 DFQATT and CDR2 SNEGSKA (reference sequence). Deletions cut 6 bases from V and 0 bases from J, with 15 bases between. The CDR3 sequence is 16 residues long. CDR3 amino acids: CSALWGGSSYNSPLHF. The CDR3 region has the DNA TGCAGTGCCCTTTGGGGGGGGAGCTCCTATAATTCACCCCTCCACTTT.

The genes are TRBV20-1 and TRBJ2-3, with D maybe TRBD2 (5 bases). Germline loops: CDR1 DFQATT, CDR2 SNEGSKA (reference sequence). The CDR3 runs to 18 residues. V gave up 0 bases and J gave up 0 bases, with 19 bases separating them. The CDR3 reads CSARDPQRDHGSTDTQYF. The CDR3 DNA reads as TGCAGTGCTAGAGATCCGCAACGGGATCATGGTAGCACAGATACGCAGTATTTT.

In the case of this clonotype: The conserved closing phenylalanine or tryptophan is absent in this CDR3, likely reflecting a read error. The limits of the CDR3 on the DNA are not certain, so only TCRdb's listed CDR3 is given. The chain couples TRBV6-1 to TRBJ1-1. The CDR3 is 13 amino acids in total, end residues counted. The V gene's germline CDR1 is MNHNS and CDR2 SASEGT. The CDR3 reads CASSEASLAEGKL.

This clonotype appeared a few times. The rearrangement uses TRBV12-3 or TRBV12-4 and TRBJ2-7; a weak D match, TRBD1 (5 bases). This CDR3 comprises 13 residues. V lost 2 bases, J lost 7 bases, and 12 bases lay in between. DNA for the CDR3: TGTGCCAGCAGTTTAACAAGTCAGGGAGAGCAGTACTTC. It codes for CASSLTSQGEQYF.

This clonotype was seen a handful of times. The chain carries TRBV9 and TRBJ2-1; TRBD2 agrees at 7 bases. CDR1 and CDR2 (germline): SGDLS, YYNGEE. CDR3 length equals 15 residues. Losses at the gene ends were 4 bases for V and 1 base for J; bases not matched to a gene: 5. The CDR3 is CASSRDYPSYNEQFF. DNA of the CDR3: TGTGCCAGCAGCCGGGACTACCCGTCCTACAATGAGCAGTTCTTC.

The chain has TRBV18 and TRBJ1-1; no reliable D call. Germline V gene lookup returns CDR1 KGHSH and CDR2 LQKENI. V lost 1 base, J lost 0 bases, and 6 bases lay in between. The CDR3 is 14 amino acids. CDR3 in amino acids: CASSPQSVNTEAFF. The CDR3 nucleotides read TGTGCCAGCTCACCACAGTCTGTGAACACTGAAGCTTTCTTT.

This clonotype was detected a few times. This chain connects TRBV29-1 to TRBJ2-7; D is possibly TRBD2 (7 bases). The ends were cut back, 6 bases at V and 0 bases at J, with 21 bases in the middle. Germline V gene lookup returns CDR1 SQVTM and CDR2 ANQGSEA. The CDR3 length is 16 residues. The CDR3 protein is CSVQRGGGDNSYEQYF. The DNA for the CDR3 is TGCAGCGTCCAAAGGGGAGGGGGTGACAACTCCTACGAGCAGTACTTC.

The chain uses TRBV19 and TRBJ1-2; D unresolved. The CDR3 is 15 amino acids. Germline CDR1 and CDR2: LNHDA and SQIVND (reference sequence). The ends were cut back, 6 bases at V and 2 bases at J, with 16 bases in the middle. Written as DNA, the CDR3 is TGTGCCAGTAGATCCACCTCCAGCGTAAACTATGGCTACACCTTC. Residues: CASRSTSSVNYGYTF. The variable domain in full, completed from reference TRBV19 and TRBJ1-2, reads DGGITQSPKYLFRKEGQNVTLSCEQNLNHDAMYWYRQDPGQGLRLIYYSQIVNDFQKGDIAEGYSVSREKKESFPLTVTSAQKNPTAFYLCASRSTSSVNYGYTFGSGTRLTVV.

The table lists this clonotype with a few counts. The chain combines TRBV27 with TRBJ1-1; tentative D call: TRBD1 (6 bases). Trimming cost V 3 bases and J 0 bases, with 14 bases left between them. CDR1 and CDR2 from the germline V gene are MNHEY and SMNVEV (reference sequence). CDR3 length: 16 amino acids. The CDR3 loop reads CASSFLGGGMNTEAFF. The CDR3 bases are TGTGCCAGCAGTTTCCTCGGGGGCGGGATGAACACTGAAGCTTTCTTT.

A few counts support this clonotype. The CDR3 DNA is TGCGCCAGCAGTTCTTCCCAAGGGAGCGCCAATGAAAAACTGTTTTTT. It yields the protein CASSSSQGSANEKLFF. V usage is TRBV10-2 and J usage is TRBJ1-4; D gene ambiguous. Germline V lookup: CDR1 WSHSY, CDR2 SAAADI. The ends were cut back, 5 bases at V and 5 bases at J, with 18 bases in the middle. The CDR3 sequence is 16 residues long.

The chain recombines TRBV6-2 or TRBV6-3 with TRBJ2-3; D gene uncertain. Germline V CDR1 and CDR2: MNHEY, SVGEGT. The CDR3 is made up of 13 amino acids. Trimming took 6 bases from V and 2 from J, leaving 9 bases between them. The CDR3 loop is CASRRSLTDTQYF. The CDR3 coding sequence is TGTGCCAGCAGGAGGTCCCTCACAGATACGCAGTATTTT.

This clonotype occurred a few times. The chain combines TRBV29-1 with TRBJ1-1; no clear D. The V gene's germline CDR1 is SQVTM and CDR2 ANQGSEA. V was cut by 8 bases and J by 2 bases, with 18 bases left in between. The CDR3 contains 14 residues. In DNA form, the CDR3 reads TGCAGCATCTCCTGGACGAAAACTAACACTGAAGCTTTCTTT. Translation: CSISWTKTNTEAFF. The full variable domain, in which reference TRBV29-1 and TRBJ1-1 provide the parts outside the CDR3, is SAVISQKPSRDICQRGTSLTIQCQVDSQVTMMFWYRQQPGQSLTLIATANQGSEATYESGFVIDKFPISRPNLTFSTLTVSNMSPEDSSIYLCSISWTKTNTEAFFGQGTRLTVV.

The sample holds a few counts of this clonotype. The gene calls are TRBV7-9 and TRBJ1-4, with TRBD1 as a possible D gene (5 bases). The germline V gene encodes CDR1 SEHNR and CDR2 FQNEAQ (reference sequence). The CDR3 loop spans 14 amino acids. V was trimmed by 5 bases and J by 6 bases, leaving 13 bases between them. CDR3 in amino acids: CASSPFLGHEKLFF. CDR3 in DNA: TGTGCCAGCAGCCCATTTTTGGGGCATGAAAAACTGTTTTTT.

This clonotype was seen a handful of times. V is TRBV27 and J is TRBJ1-6; 7 bases align to TRBD1. Germline trimming cut 5 bases from V and 7 bases from J; bases unmatched to any gene: 5. The CDR3 has 14 residues. CDR1 is MNHEY and CDR2 is SMNVEV in the germline V gene (reference sequence). CDR3 in amino acids: CASSDRVGNSPLHF. The CDR3 nucleotides read TGTGCCAGCAGTGACAGGGTTGGGAATTCACCCCTCCACTTT.

This clonotype was counted between two and nine times. This chain connects TRBV5-5 to TRBJ2-5; D remains ambiguous. Per the germline V gene, CDR1 is SGHKS and CDR2 is YYEKEE (reference sequence). This CDR3 spans 15 amino acids. With 2 bases removed from V and 4 bases from J, the gap between germline ends came to 15 bases. Here the CDR3 reads CASSFKANSGETQYF. CDR3 nucleotide sequence: TGTGCCAGCAGCTTTAAAGCAAACTCGGGAGAGACCCAGTACTTC.

Many counts were recorded for this clonotype. This chain links TRBV6-1 with TRBJ2-6, with D possibly being TRBD2 (6 bases). The CDR3 loop spans 17 amino acids. V was clipped by 3 bases and J by 4 bases, with 16 bases between them. The V gene's germline CDR1 is MNHNS and CDR2 SASEGT. CDR3 sequence reads: CASSDSAGLAGANVLTF. DNA of the CDR3: TGTGCCAGCAGTGATTCGGCGGGATTGGCCGGGGCCAACGTCCTGACTTTC.

In this sample, this clonotype turned up many times. The rearrangement joins TRBV30 to TRBJ2-1; 7 nucleotides match TRBD1. From germline, CDR1 is GTSNPN and CDR2 SVGIG (reference sequence). Germline trimming cut 5 bases from V and 2 bases from J; bases unmatched to any gene: 6. The CDR3 consists of 14 residues. CDR3 loop: CAWGGQSAYNEQFF. Written as DNA, the CDR3 is TGTGCCTGGGGGGGACAGAGCGCCTACAATGAGCAGTTCTTC.

V and J are TRBV19 and TRBJ1-6; perhaps TRBD1 as D (6 bases). From germline, CDR1 is LNHDA and CDR2 SQIVND (reference sequence). The germline V and J ends were trimmed by 6 bases and 10 bases, with 22 bases remaining between them. The CDR3 totals 16 residues. CDR3 coding DNA: TGTGCCAGTAGCCGTACCAGCAGGGGCAAAAAGTCACCCCTCCACTTT. It specifies CASSRTSRGKKSPLHF.